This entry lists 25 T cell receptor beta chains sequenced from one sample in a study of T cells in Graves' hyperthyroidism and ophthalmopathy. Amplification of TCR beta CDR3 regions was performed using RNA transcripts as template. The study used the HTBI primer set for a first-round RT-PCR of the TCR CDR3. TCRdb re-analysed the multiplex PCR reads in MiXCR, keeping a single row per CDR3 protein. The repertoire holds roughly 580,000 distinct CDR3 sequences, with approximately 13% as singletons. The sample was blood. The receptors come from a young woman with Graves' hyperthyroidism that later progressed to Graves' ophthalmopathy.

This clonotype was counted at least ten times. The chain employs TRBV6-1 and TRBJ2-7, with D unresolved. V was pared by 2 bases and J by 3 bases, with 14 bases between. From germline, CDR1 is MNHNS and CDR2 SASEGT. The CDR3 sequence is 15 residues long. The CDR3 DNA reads TGTGCCAGCAGTGAATTCATAACCGGCGACTACGAGCAGTACTTC. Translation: CASSEFITGDYEQYF.

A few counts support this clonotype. CDR3 nucleotides: TGCAGTGCTTTCTTGGCAGGGGGCTTTGGCTACACCTTC. Translating gives CSAFLAGGFGYTF. The V call is TRBV20-1, the J call TRBJ1-2; TRBD1 aligns across 8 bases. The CDR3 has 13 amino acids. Germline V gives CDR1 DFQATT, CDR2 SNEGSKA (reference sequence). The ends lost 5 bases at V and 7 bases at J; junction bases unmatched: 9.

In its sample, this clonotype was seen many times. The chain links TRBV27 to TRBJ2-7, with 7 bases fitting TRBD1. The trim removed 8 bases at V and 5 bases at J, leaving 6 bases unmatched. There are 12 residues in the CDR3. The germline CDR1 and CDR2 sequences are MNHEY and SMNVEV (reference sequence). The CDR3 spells CASGTDGHEQYF. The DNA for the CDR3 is TGTGCCAGCGGGACAGACGGTCACGAGCAGTACTTC.

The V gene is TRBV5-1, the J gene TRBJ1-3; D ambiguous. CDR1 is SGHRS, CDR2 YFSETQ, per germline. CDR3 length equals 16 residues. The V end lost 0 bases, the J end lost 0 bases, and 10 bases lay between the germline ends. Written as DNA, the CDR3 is TGCGCCAGCAGCTTGGCGGGCGGAATCTCTGGAAACACCATATATTTT. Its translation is CASSLAGGISGNTIYF.

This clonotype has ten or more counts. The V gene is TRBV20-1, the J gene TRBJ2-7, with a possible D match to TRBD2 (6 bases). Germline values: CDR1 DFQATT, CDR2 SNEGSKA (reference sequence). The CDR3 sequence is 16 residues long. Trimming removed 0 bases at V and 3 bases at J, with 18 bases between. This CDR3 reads CSARDRGLHSRYEQYF. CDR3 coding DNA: TGCAGTGCTAGAGATCGGGGACTCCATTCCCGCTACGAGCAGTACTTC.

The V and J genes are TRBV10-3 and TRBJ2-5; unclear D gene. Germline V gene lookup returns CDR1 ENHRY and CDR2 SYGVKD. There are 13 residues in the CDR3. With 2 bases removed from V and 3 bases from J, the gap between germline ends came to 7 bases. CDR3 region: CAISENGEETQYF. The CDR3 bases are TGTGCCATCAGTGAGAACGGCGAAGAGACCCAGTACTTC.

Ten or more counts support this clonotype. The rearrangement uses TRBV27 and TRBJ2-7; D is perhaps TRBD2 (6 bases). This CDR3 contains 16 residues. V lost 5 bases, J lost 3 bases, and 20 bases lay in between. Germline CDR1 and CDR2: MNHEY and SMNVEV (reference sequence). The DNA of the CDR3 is TGTGCCAGCAGTCCCCGCGGAGGGCGTAGGGTCTACGAGCAGTACTTC. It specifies CASSPRGGRRVYEQYF.

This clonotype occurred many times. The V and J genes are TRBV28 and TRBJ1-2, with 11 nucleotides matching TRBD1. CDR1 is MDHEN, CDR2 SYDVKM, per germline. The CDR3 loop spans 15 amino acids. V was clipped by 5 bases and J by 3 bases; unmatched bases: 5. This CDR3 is CASSPTGQGDYGYTF. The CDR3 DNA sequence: TGTGCCAGCAGTCCGACGGGACAGGGGGACTATGGCTACACCTTC.

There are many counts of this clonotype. CDR3 nucleotide sequence: TGTGCCAGCAGTTTCGAGCGGGGCAGGAGCACAGATACGCAGTATTTT. Its protein is CASSFERGRSTDTQYF. V gene TRBV28 combines with J gene TRBJ2-3, with 7 bases that match TRBD2. CDR3 length equals 16 residues. V was pared by 3 bases and J by 0 bases, with 6 bases of the junction left unmatched. The germline V gene has CDR1 MDHEN and CDR2 SYDVKM.

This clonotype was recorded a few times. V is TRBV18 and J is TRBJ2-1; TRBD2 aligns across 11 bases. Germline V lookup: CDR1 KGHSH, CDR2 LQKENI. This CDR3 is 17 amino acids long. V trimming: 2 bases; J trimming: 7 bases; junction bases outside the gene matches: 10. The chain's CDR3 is CASSPASGRPIGNEQFF. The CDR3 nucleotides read TGTGCCAGCTCACCAGCTAGCGGGAGGCCCATAGGGAATGAGCAGTTCTTC. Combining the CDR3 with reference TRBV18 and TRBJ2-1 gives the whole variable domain NAGVMQNPRHLVRRRGQEARLRCSPMKGHSHVYWYRQLPEEGLKFMVYLQKENIIDESGMPKERFSAEFPKEGPSILRIQQVVRGDSAAYFCASSPASGRPIGNEQFFGPGTRLTVL.

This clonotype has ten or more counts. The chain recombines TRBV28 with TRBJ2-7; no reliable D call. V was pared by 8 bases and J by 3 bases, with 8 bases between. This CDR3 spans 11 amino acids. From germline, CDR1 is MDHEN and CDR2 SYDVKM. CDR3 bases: TGTGCCAGCTCACAGATCTACGAGCAGTACTTC. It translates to CASSQIYEQYF.

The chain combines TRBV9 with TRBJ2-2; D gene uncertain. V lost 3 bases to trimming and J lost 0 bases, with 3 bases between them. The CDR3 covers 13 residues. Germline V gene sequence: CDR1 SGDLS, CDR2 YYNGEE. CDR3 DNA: TGTGCCAGCAGCGGAACGAACACCGGGGAGCTGTTTTTT. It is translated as CASSGTNTGELFF.

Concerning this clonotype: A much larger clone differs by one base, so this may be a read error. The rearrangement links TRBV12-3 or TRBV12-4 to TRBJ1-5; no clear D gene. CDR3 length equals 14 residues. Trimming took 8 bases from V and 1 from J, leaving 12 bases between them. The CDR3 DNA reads TGTGCCAGCGGTTACTCGAACAGCAATCAGCCCCAGCATTTT. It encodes CASGYSNSNQPQHF.

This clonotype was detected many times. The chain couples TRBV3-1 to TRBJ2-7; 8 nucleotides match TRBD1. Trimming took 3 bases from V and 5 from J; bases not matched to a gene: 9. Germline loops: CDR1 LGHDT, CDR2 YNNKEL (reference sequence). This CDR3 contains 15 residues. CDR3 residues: CASSHPPGQVNEQYF. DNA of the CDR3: TGTGCCAGCAGCCATCCCCCGGGACAGGTCAACGAGCAGTACTTC.

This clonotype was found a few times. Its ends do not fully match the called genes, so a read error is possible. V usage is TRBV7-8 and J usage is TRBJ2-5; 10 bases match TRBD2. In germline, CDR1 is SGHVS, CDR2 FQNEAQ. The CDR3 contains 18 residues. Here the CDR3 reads CASSLGGLAGVNQETQYF. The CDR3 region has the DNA TGTGCCAGCAGTTTAGGCGGGCTAGCGGGAGTAAACCAAGAGACCCAGTACTTC.

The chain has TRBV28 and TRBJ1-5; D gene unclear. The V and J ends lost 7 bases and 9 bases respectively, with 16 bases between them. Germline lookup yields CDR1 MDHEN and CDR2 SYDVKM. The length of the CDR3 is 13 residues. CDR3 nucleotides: TGTGCCAGCACACTCCAGCTTTCTTGGCCCCAGCATTTT. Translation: CASTLQLSWPQHF.

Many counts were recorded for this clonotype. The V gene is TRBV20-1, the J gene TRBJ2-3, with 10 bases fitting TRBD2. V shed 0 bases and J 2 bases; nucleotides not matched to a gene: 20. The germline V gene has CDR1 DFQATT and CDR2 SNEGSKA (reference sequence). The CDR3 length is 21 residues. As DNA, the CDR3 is TGCAGTGCTAGAGATCGAATAGGGCTAGCGGGAGTTATAAGCTCCACAGATACGCAGTATTTT. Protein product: CSARDRIGLAGVISSTDTQYF.

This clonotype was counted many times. The DNA for the CDR3 is TGTGCCAGCACCCACAGGGTAGGGGCCTACGAGCAGTACTTC. Translated: CASTHRVGAYEQYF. The chain couples TRBV3-1 to TRBJ2-7; D is possibly TRBD1 (6 bases). The V end lost 7 bases, the J end lost 2 bases, and 15 bases lay between the germline ends. This CDR3 has 14 amino acids. Germline CDR1 and CDR2: LGHDT and YNNKEL (reference sequence).

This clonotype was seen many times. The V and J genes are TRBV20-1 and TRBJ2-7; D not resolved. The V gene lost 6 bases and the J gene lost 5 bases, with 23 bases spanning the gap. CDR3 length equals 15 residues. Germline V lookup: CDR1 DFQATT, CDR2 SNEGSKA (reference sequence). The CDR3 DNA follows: TGCAGTGCCCGGGCGCTCAGGCGACAAAGGCACGAGCAGTACTTC. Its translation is CSARALRRQRHEQYF.

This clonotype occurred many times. The DNA of the CDR3 is TGTGCCAGCAGTTTCCAGGGGGCGCAGGATGAGCAGTTCTTC. Translated, it gives CASSFQGAQDEQFF. The rearrangement links TRBV12-3 or TRBV12-4 to TRBJ2-1, with 8 bases identical to TRBD1. The CDR3 covers 14 residues. With 3 bases clipped from V and 8 bases from J, the junction kept 6 bases outside the gene matches.

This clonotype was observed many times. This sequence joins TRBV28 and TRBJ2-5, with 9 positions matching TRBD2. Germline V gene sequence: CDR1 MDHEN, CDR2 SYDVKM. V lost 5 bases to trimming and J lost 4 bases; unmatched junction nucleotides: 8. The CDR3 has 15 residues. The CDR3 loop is CASSPRGSGRETQYF. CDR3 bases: TGTGCCAGCAGTCCCCGGGGTAGCGGGAGAGAGACCCAGTACTTC.

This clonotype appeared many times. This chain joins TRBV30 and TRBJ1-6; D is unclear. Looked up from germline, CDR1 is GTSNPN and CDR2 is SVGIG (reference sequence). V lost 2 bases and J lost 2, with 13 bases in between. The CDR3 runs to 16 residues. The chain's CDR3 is CAWSMTTGTYNSPLHF. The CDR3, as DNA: TGTGCCTGGAGTATGACTACCGGCACCTATAATTCACCCCTCCACTTT.

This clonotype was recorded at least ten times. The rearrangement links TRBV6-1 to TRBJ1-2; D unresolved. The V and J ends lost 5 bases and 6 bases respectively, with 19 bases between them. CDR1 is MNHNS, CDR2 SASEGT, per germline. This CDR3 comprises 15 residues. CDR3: CASSSTSGPLHGYTF. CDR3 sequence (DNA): TGTGCCAGCAGTTCCACAAGCGGCCCACTGCATGGCTACACCTTC.

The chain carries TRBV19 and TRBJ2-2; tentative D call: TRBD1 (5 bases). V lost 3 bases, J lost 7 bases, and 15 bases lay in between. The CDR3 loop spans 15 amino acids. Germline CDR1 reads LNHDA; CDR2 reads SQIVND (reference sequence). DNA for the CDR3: TGTGCCAGTAGTATTGGGCAGGGTTGGATCGGGGAGCTGTTTTTT. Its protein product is CASSIGQGWIGELFF.

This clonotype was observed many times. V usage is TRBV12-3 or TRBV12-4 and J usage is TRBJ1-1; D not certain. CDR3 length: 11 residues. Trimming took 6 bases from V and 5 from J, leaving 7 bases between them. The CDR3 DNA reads TGTGCCAGCAGGGTAGGGACTGAAGCTTTCTTT. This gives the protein CASRVGTEAFF.